This is a list of T cell receptor beta chains from one sample in a study of regulatory T cells in long-lasting Graves disease. MiXCR, applied by TCRdb to the multiplex PCR reads, yields one record per CDR3 protein. The sample includes fewer than 450,000 distinct CDR3 sequences, about 20% seen only once; the top ten take around 24%. The sequenced sample was peripheral blood mononuclear cells (PBMCs), obtained when the disease was refractory, from a patient treated with antithyroid drugs. These receptors came from a female donor with Graves disease. The CDR3 runs from the conserved cysteine through the conserved F or W. A D gene is named only where the DNA matches it firmly. Clone size appears in some rows only: once, few, many, or a class for an expanded clone.

V	D	J	size	CDR3	DNA
TRBV6-1	NA	TRBJ2-2	NA	CASSSQDSKSNTGELFF	TGTGCCAGCAGCAGTCAGGACAGCAAGTCCAACACCGGGGAGCTGTTTTTT
TRBV20-1	NA	TRBJ2-7	NA	CSARMGEQYF	TGCAGTGCTAGGATGGGGGAGCAGTACTTC
TRBV20-1	NA	TRBJ1-5	once	CSASLSGRGNQPQHF	TGCAGTGCTAGTCTATCTGGTAGGGGCAATCAGCCCCAGCATTTT
TRBV28	TRBD2	TRBJ2-4	NA	CASSYPRLAGGWAKNIQYF	TGTGCCAGCAGTTACCCTCGACTAGCGGGAGGGTGGGCCAAAAACATTCAGTACTTC
TRBV18	NA	TRBJ1-1	few	CASSPRDGDTEAFF	TGTGCCAGCTCACCACGGGACGGTGACACTGAAGCTTTCTTT
TRBV5-1	NA	TRBJ2-7	few	CASSLEGRWEQYF	TGCGCCAGCAGCTTGGAGGGGAGGTGGGAGCAGTACTTC
TRBV6-9	NA	TRBJ1-5	many	CASSYSGYNQPQHF	TGTGCCAGCAGTTACTCGGGGTACAATCAGCCCCAGCATTTT
TRBV15	NA	TRBJ1-4	NA	CATSRDEAGSNEKLFF	TGTGCCACCAGCAGAGATGAAGCAGGGTCTAATGAAAAACTGTTTTTT
TRBV4-1	NA	TRBJ2-7	few	CASSQEQTDSYEQYF	TGCGCCAGCAGCCAAGAACAGACAGACAGCTACGAGCAGTACTTC
TRBV10-3	NA	TRBJ2-1	NA	CAISESVNGQFF	TGTGCCATCAGTGAGTCTGTCAACGGGCAGTTCTTC
TRBV4-3	TRBD2	TRBJ2-3	once	CASSQDGPSGDVDTQYF	TGCGCCAGCAGCCAAGACGGTCCTAGCGGGGACGTGGATACGCAGTATTTT
TRBV19	NA	TRBJ2-5	NA	CASSASGVGQETQYF	TGTGCCAGTAGTGCCTCAGGGGTGGGACAAGAGACCCAGTACTTC
TRBV2	NA	TRBJ1-5	many	CASSDGNQPQHF	TGTGCCAGCAGTGACGGAAATCAGCCCCAGCATTTT
TRBV5-1	TRBD1	TRBJ1-1	few	CASSLAYRGRNTEAFF	TGCGCCAGCAGCTTGGCATACAGGGGGCGCAACACTGAAGCTTTCTTT
TRBV3-1	NA	TRBJ2-1	NA	CASSQGGLSNNEQFF	TGTGCCAGCAGCCAAGGGGGTCTGTCGAACAATGAGCAGTTCTTC
TRBV20-1	NA	TRBJ1-1	many	CSAGGVEAFF	TGCAGTGCAGGGGGGGTTGAAGCTTTCTTT
TRBV3-1	TRBD2	TRBJ2-7	many	CASSLHIGTSGVEQYF	TGTGCCAGCAGCCTGCATATCGGGACTAGCGGGGTCGAGCAGTACTTC
TRBV6-1	NA	TRBJ1-1	many	CASNRDPNTEAFF	TGTGCCAGTAACAGGGATCCGAACACTGAAGCTTTCTTT
TRBV4-1	NA	TRBJ2-5	NA	CASSQAMGLAFGTQYF	TGCGCCAGCAGCCAAGCGATGGGACTTGCGTTTGGGACCCAGTACTTC
TRBV7-9	NA	TRBJ1-2	many	CASSVLGQGRGYTF	TGTGCCAGCAGCGTACTAGGGCAGGGCCGTGGCTACACCTTC
TRBV2	NA	TRBJ1-2	many	CASSESGQFNYGYTF	TGTGCCAGCAGTGAAAGCGGGCAATTCAACTATGGCTACACCTTC
TRBV5-6	TRBD2	TRBJ2-7	NA	CASSLRTSDSYEQYF	TGTGCCAGCTCCCTGCGAACTAGCGACTCCTACGAGCAGTACTTC
TRBV19	NA	TRBJ1-2	few	CASTTVPSNYGYTF	TGTGCCAGTACTACAGTCCCCTCTAACTATGGCTACACCTTC
TRBV2	TRBD1	TRBJ1-2	few	CASKDRGRRYGYTF	TGTGCCAGCAAGGACAGGGGGCGACGCTATGGCTACACCTTC
TRBV29-1	NA	TRBJ1-2	many	CSVEETRSQGGGYTF	TGCAGCGTTGAAGAAACCCGGAGCCAGGGAGGTGGCTACACCTTC
TRBV10-3	TRBD1	TRBJ1-2	many	CAISWGTGEGYTF	TGTGCCATCAGTTGGGGGACAGGGGAAGGCTACACCTTC
TRBV9	TRBD2	TRBJ2-5	NA	CASSAKGLAAKETQYF	TGTGCCAGCAGCGCCAAGGGACTAGCGGCAAAAGAGACCCAGTACTTC
TRBV7-9	TRBD2	TRBJ2-7	NA	CATTRGLAGVDEQYF	TGTGCCACTACAAGGGGACTAGCGGGAGTGGATGAGCAGTACTTC
TRBV28	NA	TRBJ1-2	many	CASSSAGYGYTF	TGTGCCAGCAGCTCAGCAGGGTATGGCTACACCTTC
TRBV7-3	TRBD1	TRBJ2-3	NA	CASSLRDRGTDTQYF	TGTGCCAGCAGCTTAAGGGACAGGGGGACAGATACGCAGTATTTT
TRBV12-3/TRBV12-4	TRBD1	TRBJ2-7	many	CATSPDRGGEQYF	TGTGCCACCTCACCCGACAGGGGAGGCGAGCAGTACTTC
TRBV6-9	NA	TRBJ1-2	once	CASSYYGTPNYGYTF	TGTGCCAGCAGTTACTATGGCACTCCTAACTATGGCTACACCTTC
TRBV2	NA	TRBJ1-5	many	CASTPGFSLYSNQPQHF	TGTGCCAGCACCCCCGGATTTAGTCTTTATAGCAATCAGCCCCAGCATTTT
TRBV10-3	NA	TRBJ1-1	NA	CAISDQGNTEAFF	TGTGCCATCAGTGATCAGGGGAACACTGAAGCTTTCTTT
TRBV2	NA	TRBJ1-2	many	CASREDSGYGYTF	TGTGCCAGCAGGGAGGACAGCGGCTATGGCTACACCTTC
TRBV5-6	TRBD2	TRBJ2-1	NA	CASSLRVSGRYEQFF	TGTGCCAGCAGCTTGCGTGTTAGCGGGAGGTATGAGCAGTTCTTC
TRBV7-3	TRBD2	TRBJ2-1	NA	CASSLIGRASGRNNEQFF	TGTGCCAGCAGCTTAATCGGTAGGGCTAGCGGGAGAAACAATGAGCAGTTCTTC
TRBV24-1	NA	TRBJ2-5	many	CATSDFWETQYF	TGTGCCACCAGTGATTTTTGGGAGACCCAGTACTTC
TRBV18	NA	TRBJ1-5	NA	CASSPRPFGEGNQPQHF	TGTGCCAGCTCACCAAGGCCGTTCGGCGAGGGCAATCAGCCCCAGCATTTT
TRBV7-9	NA	TRBJ1-5	few	CASSSARSGSGSNQPQHF	TGTGCCAGCAGCTCCGCTCGATCAGGCAGTGGTAGCAATCAGCCCCAGCATTTT
TRBV5-1	NA	TRBJ2-6	NA	CASGGWGARSGANVLTF	TGCGCCAGCGGAGGTTGGGGGGCGAGGTCTGGGGCCAACGTCCTGACTTTC
TRBV9	NA	TRBJ1-2	NA	CASSVDYSTNYGYTF	TGTGCCAGCAGCGTAGATTACAGCACTAACTATGGCTACACCTTC
TRBV7-6	NA	TRBJ2-2	NA	CASSLEMPNTGELFF	TGTGCCAGCAGCTTAGAAATGCCCAACACCGGGGAGCTGTTTTTT
TRBV7-3	NA	TRBJ1-6	NA	CASSSGAPGSSPLHF	TGTGCCAGCAGCTCGGGAGCCCCGGGGAGTTCACCCCTCCACTTT
TRBV6-1	NA	TRBJ2-4	many	CASSEVRDVAKNIQYF	TGTGCCAGCAGTGAAGTGCGGGACGTAGCCAAAAACATTCAGTACTTC
TRBV12-3/TRBV12-4	TRBD1	TRBJ1-2	many	CASALTGTNYGYTF	TGTGCCAGCGCGTTGACAGGGACTAACTATGGCTACACCTTC
TRBV6-1	TRBD2	TRBJ2-1	NA	CASRTGTSGNEQFF	TGTGCCAGCAGGACCGGGACTAGCGGCAATGAGCAGTTCTTC
TRBV5-1	NA	TRBJ1-1	NA	CASSLGEGAAFF	TGCGCCAGCAGCTTGGGTGAGGGTGCAGCTTTCTTT
TRBV2	NA	TRBJ2-7	many	CASSENPGSYEQYF	TGTGCCAGCAGTGAGAATCCGGGCTCCTACGAGCAGTACTTC
TRBV20-1	TRBD2	TRBJ2-5	few	CSANPRTSGRARGETQYF	TGCAGTGCTAACCCCAGGACTAGCGGGAGGGCCCGGGGAGAGACCCAGTACTTC
TRBV3-1	NA	TRBJ2-7	few	CASSGGQHEQYF	TGTGCCAGCAGCGGAGGACAGCACGAGCAGTACTTC
TRBV27	TRBD2	TRBJ2-7	NA	CASSTTSGSREQYF	TGTGCCAGCAGCACCACTAGCGGGAGTCGCGAGCAGTACTTC
TRBV19	NA	TRBJ1-4	NA	CATTPPGLGEKLFF	TGTGCCACCACACCTCCCGGTCTAGGGGAAAAACTGTTTTTT
TRBV6-1	TRBD2	TRBJ2-1	NA	CASRKPRTSGDNEQFF	TGTGCCAGCAGAAAACCCCGGACTAGCGGCGACAATGAGCAGTTCTTC